Sequencing of this T cell receptor beta chain was carried out in a study of cytomegalovirus exposure and HLA in healthy donors. General study findings and limits: Information on immune exposure was restricted to one variable (CMV serostatus).

The primer mix had 60 Vbeta and 13 Jbeta primers. Repertoires were generated with immunoSEQ multiplex PCR, while TCRdb's copy carries only in-frame clones and drops some. In the table there are 160,000 or so clones, roughly 85% of which are singletons. CDR1 and CDR2 from the germline V gene are MNHNS and SASEGT. The junction had 6 bases not matched to a gene; V was cut back by 6 bases and J by 5 bases. The CDR3 runs to 13 residues. A word on this clone: The antigen is unknown.

The chain combines TRBV6-1 with TRBJ2-5, with 7 bases identical to TRBD2. This TCR came from a young man in good health and CMV-seronegative. Sequencing input: PBMCs. CDR3 coding DNA: TGTGCCAGCAGAAGACTAGCCTGGGAGACCCAGTACTTC. Translating it yields CASRRLAWETQYF.